Below, 28 T cell receptor beta chains from the same sample are listed, as sequenced in a study of tumor and adjacent non-tumor tissue in lung cancer. The library came from three nested PCR rounds adapted from ARM-PCR protocols. TCRdb re-called the multiplex PCR reads through MiXCR, storing one row per CDR3 protein. The table includes under 150,000 distinct CDR3 sequences, around two thirds detected once. This sample's RNA came from whole unsorted tissue. Sequences were obtained from lung tumor tissue. Source of these receptors: a man aged 55 to 70 with small cell lung cancer.

With regard to this clonotype: With a much larger clone just one base away, this may be a read error. The chain is built from TRBV6-1 and TRBJ2-3; possible D gene TRBD2, 5 bases. Germline V gene data show CDR1 as MNHNS and CDR2 as SASEGT. V was trimmed by 8 bases and J by 0 bases, leaving 9 bases between them. The CDR3 has 13 amino acids. DNA of the CDR3: TGTGCCAGCCATCGGGGTAGCACAGATACGCAGTATTTT. Protein product: CASHRGSTDTQYF.

The chain recombines TRBV29-1 with TRBJ1-4, with D possibly being TRBD1 (5 bases). CDR1 is SQVTM, CDR2 ANQGSEA, per germline. Trimming took 4 bases from V and 1 from J, leaving 10 bases between them. This CDR3 spans 14 amino acids. CDR3 DNA: TGCAGCGTTGCCGACAGACAAACTAATGAAAAACTGTTTTTT. Translation: CSVADRQTNEKLFF. Using reference TRBV29-1 and TRBJ1-4 for the parts outside the CDR3, the full variable domain is SAVISQKPSRDICQRGTSLTIQCQVDSQVTMMFWYRQQPGQSLTLIATANQGSEATYESGFVIDKFPISRPNLTFSTLTVSNMSPEDSSIYLCSVADRQTNEKLFFGSGTQLSVL.

In regard to this clonotype: This clone may be a read error of a much larger clone one base away. The chain is built from TRBV6-1 and TRBJ2-7; the D gene is possibly TRBD2 (5 bases). The CDR3 consists of 17 residues. V lost 8 bases to trimming and J lost 2 bases, with 25 bases between them. CDR1 and CDR2 (germline): MNHNS, SASEGT. This CDR3 reads CASWRSSETRTPYEQYF. DNA of the CDR3: TGTGCCAGCTGGAGGAGCTCCGAAACTCGTACCCCCTACGAGCAGTACTTC.

This clonotype was detected only a few times. The rearrangement links TRBV5-6 to TRBJ1-1; the D is unclear. Trimming took off 3 bases at V and 3 bases at J, with 15 bases between the two ends. Germline-derived CDR1 and CDR2 are SGHDT and YYEEEE. The CDR3 extends over 15 amino acids. In nucleotides, the CDR3 is TGTGCCAGCAGCTGGGGTCAGAACCCGGACACTGAAGCTTTCTTT. Translating gives CASSWGQNPDTEAFF.

On this clonotype: At one end the junction does not follow the germline gene, possibly because of a read error. The rearrangement uses TRBV4-2 and TRBJ1-3; D possibly corresponds to TRBD1 (5 bases). This CDR3 contains 17 residues. The germline gives CDR1 LGHNA, CDR2 YNFKEQ. The chain's CDR3 is CTSSQDQRQRTGNTIYF. CDR3 DNA: TGTACCAGCAGCCAAGATCAGAGACAGCGGACTGGAAACACCATATATTTT.

The chain is built from TRBV20-1 and TRBJ2-5, with D tentatively TRBD1 (5 bases). V lost 4 bases and J lost 1, with 16 bases in between. Germline lookup yields CDR1 DFQATT and CDR2 SNEGSKA (reference sequence). The CDR3 totals 15 residues. The CDR3 bases are TGCAGTGCTATAGTAGGAGCAGGGCTCCAAGAGACCCAGTACTTC. It yields the protein CSAIVGAGLQETQYF.

As to this clonotype: A read error may account for a junction end that differs from germline. The genes are TRBV29-1 and TRBJ2-5; D might be TRBD1 (5 bases). The CDR3 loop spans 12 amino acids. CDR1 SQVTM and CDR2 ANQGSEA come from the germline V gene. CDR3 nucleotides: TGTAGCATTGATAAGGGGCGGGAGACCCAGTACTTC. This codes for CSIDKGRETQYF.

The chain has TRBV20-1 and TRBJ1-1; tentatively, D is TRBD1 (6 bases). The germline V gene encodes CDR1 DFQATT and CDR2 SNEGSKA (reference sequence). V lost 3 bases and J lost 9, with 17 bases in between. This CDR3 is 13 amino acids long. CDR3 coding DNA: TGCAGTGCTAGGCAGGGGACGTGGCTAAAAGCTTTCTTT. Its translation: CSARQGTWLKAFF.

This clonotype showed up many times. The chain recombines TRBV29-1 with TRBJ2-5; 7 bases are a match to TRBD2. Germline assignment: CDR1 SQVTM and CDR2 ANQGSEA. Trimming took 4 bases from V and 5 from J; bases not matched to a gene: 10. The CDR3 is made up of 14 amino acids. This CDR3 is CSVGRGSMKETQYF. The CDR3, as DNA: TGCAGCGTTGGTCGCGGGAGTATGAAGGAGACCCAGTACTTC.

The chain combines TRBV5-6 with TRBJ2-7; TRBD2 might be the D (5 bases). Trimming took 1 base from V and 4 from J, leaving 12 bases between them. Per germline, CDR1 SGHDT and CDR2 YYEEEE. The CDR3 has 14 amino acids. CDR3 sequence reads: CASSLPGLAYEQYF. The CDR3 DNA reads as TGTGCCAGCAGCTTGCCGGGATTAGCTTACGAGCAGTACTTC.

This clonotype was counted ten times or more. The rearrangement links TRBV6-5 to TRBJ1-5, with 10 bases that match TRBD1. This CDR3 comprises 15 residues. V was pared by 5 bases and J by 6 bases, with 7 bases of the junction left unmatched. Germline loops: CDR1 MNHEY, CDR2 SVGAGI. The chain's CDR3 is CASSPRDRGSQPQHF. CDR3 DNA: TGTGCCAGCAGTCCCCGGGACAGGGGATCTCAGCCCCAGCATTTT.

This clonotype was counted only a few times. The chain links TRBV10-3 to TRBJ2-2; 7 bases fit TRBD1. The CDR3 has 14 amino acids. Trimming took 7 bases from V and 4 from J; bases not matched to a gene: 6. Germline V lookup: CDR1 ENHRY, CDR2 SYGVKD. The CDR3: CAITSTGITGELFF. The CDR3 DNA sequence: TGTGCCATCACCTCGACAGGGATCACCGGGGAGCTGTTTTTT.

This clonotype was recorded at least ten times. V and J are TRBV6-5 and TRBJ1-4; the D gene is possibly TRBD1 (5 bases). Germline lookup yields CDR1 MNHEY and CDR2 SVGAGI. This CDR3 is built from 17 residues. With 5 bases removed from V and 5 bases from J, the gap between germline ends came to 21 bases. CDR3 region: CASSQGSVGLGNEKLFF. CDR3 nucleotides: TGTGCCAGCAGTCAGGGCAGCGTGGGGCTGGGCAATGAAAAACTGTTTTTT.

In its sample, this clonotype was seen many times. The chain is built from TRBV29-1 and TRBJ1-3; D uncertain. Trimming pared 7 bases from V and 8 bases from J, leaving 12 bases between. Per the germline V gene, CDR1 is SQVTM and CDR2 is ANQGSEA. The CDR3 extends over 11 amino acids. The CDR3 here is CSAGIADTIYF. CDR3 nucleotides: TGCAGCGCCGGGATAGCAGACACCATATATTTT.

In regard to this clonotype: A junction end diverges from the germline sequence, so it may reflect a read error. The chain combines TRBV5-4 with TRBJ2-1; 12 bases are shared with TRBD2. The CDR3 totals 17 residues. In germline, CDR1 is SGHNT, CDR2 YYREEE (reference sequence). The CDR3 here is CASSQFSSGRAYNEQFF. CDR3 nucleotide sequence: TGTGCCAGCAGTCAGTTCTCTAGCGGGAGGGCCTACAATGAGCAGTTCTTT.

Notes on this clonotype: This could be a read error, since a much larger clone is one nucleotide away. The chain has TRBV5-5 and TRBJ1-3, with 9 bases matching TRBD1. V lost 5 bases, J lost 3 bases, and 12 bases stayed unmatched. Germline assignment: CDR1 SGHKS and CDR2 YYEKEE (reference sequence). There are 17 residues in the CDR3. CDR3 sequence reads: CASSYPGTGSCGNTIYF. The CDR3 coding sequence is TGTGCCAGCAGTTATCCCGGGACAGGGAGCTGTGGAAACACCATATATTTT.

This clonotype was counted a few times. The rearrangement links TRBV12-3 or TRBV12-4 to TRBJ1-2, with 7 nucleotides matching TRBD1. CDR3 length: 15 amino acids. With 3 bases clipped from V and 8 bases from J, the junction kept 12 bases outside the gene matches. The CDR3 region has the DNA TGTGCCAGCAGTTTCACGGTGGCAGGGGGTGGCGGCTACACCTTC. Amino acids: CASSFTVAGGGGYTF.

Regarding this clonotype: A single base separates this from a much larger clone, so it may be a read error. The rearrangement uses TRBV28 and TRBJ2-7; D possibly matches TRBD1 or TRBD2 (5 bases each). Trimming took 2 bases from V and 6 from J, leaving 11 bases between them. Germline CDR1 reads MDHEN; CDR2 reads SYDVKM. This CDR3 is 13 amino acids long. CDR3 sequence reads: CASSLQRGREQYF. The CDR3 DNA reads as TGTGCCAGCAGTTTACAGAGGGGCCGCGAGCAGTACTTC. The full variable domain, rest sourced from reference TRBV28 and TRBJ2-7, is DVKVTQSSRYLVKRTGEKVFLECVQDMDHENMFWYRQDPGLGLRLIYFSYDVKMKEKGDIPEGYSVSREKKERFSLILESASTNQTSMYLCASSLQRGREQYFGPGTRLTVT.

To note about this clonotype: A read error is likely, as this CDR3 ends without the conserved phenylalanine or tryptophan. The rearrangement links TRBV5-4 to TRBJ2-7; perhaps D is TRBD1 or TRBD2 (5 bases each). V was trimmed by 5 bases and J by 6 bases, leaving 15 bases between them. The CDR3 length is 13 residues. Germline lookup yields CDR1 SGHNT and CDR2 YYREEE (reference sequence). The CDR3 loop reads CASRRDGLGEQYI. The CDR3 bases are TGTGCCAGCAGACGGGACGGTCTTGGCGAGCAGTACATC.

The chain has TRBV20-1 and TRBJ2-3; D remains ambiguous. With 6 bases removed from V and 1 base from J, the gap between germline ends came to 11 bases. The CDR3 contains 13 residues. From germline, CDR1 is DFQATT and CDR2 SNEGSKA (reference sequence). DNA for the CDR3: TGCAGTGCGCTACTAACGGGCACAGATACGCAGTATTTT. Its translation is CSALLTGTDTQYF.

As for this clonotype: It may be a read error: a sequence one base away is much more abundant. The rearrangement links TRBV11-2 to TRBJ2-2, with D perhaps being TRBD1 or TRBD2 (5 bases each). Germline lookup yields CDR1 SGHAT and CDR2 FQNNGV. The length of the CDR3 is 14 residues. Here the CDR3 DNA reads TGTGCCAGCAGCTTAGACAGGGTTACCGGGGAGCCGTTTTTT. It encodes CASSLDRVTGEPFF.

In regard to this clonotype: This is likely a read error, given that the CDR3 carries no conserved phenylalanine or tryptophan at its end. The chain joins TRBV20-1 to TRBJ2-5; 7 bases line up with TRBD2. Germline loops: CDR1 DFQATT, CDR2 SNEGSKA (reference sequence). The CDR3 consists of 12 residues. CDR3 coding DNA: TGCAGTACTAGAGATAGCGGGGAGACCCAGTACTTA. Amino acid sequence: CSTRDSGETQYL.

With respect to this clonotype: A read error may produce the germline difference seen at one junction end. The V call is TRBV7-2, the J call TRBJ2-1, with D unresolved. Germline V gene data show CDR1 as SGHTA and CDR2 as FQGNSA. The CDR3 length is 15 residues. The CDR3 spells CVSSLKAVSYNEQFF. For the CDR3, the DNA is TGTGTCAGCAGCTTAAAGGCGGTGTCCTACAATGAGCAGTTCTTC.

This clonotype appeared once. The conserved final phenylalanine or tryptophan is absent from the CDR3, which likely points to a read error. CDR3 loop: CSVRAGAPSEQFL. Written as DNA, the CDR3 is TGCAGCGTTCGAGCGGGAGCACCCAGTGAGCAGTTCTTA. This chain joins TRBV29-1 and TRBJ2-1, with 8 bases that match TRBD2. From germline, CDR1 is SQVTM and CDR2 ANQGSEA. V shed 5 bases and J 9 bases; nucleotides not matched to a gene: 9. There are 13 residues in the CDR3.

The chain employs TRBV28 and TRBJ2-7; 9 bases map to TRBD2. Trimming cost V 8 bases and J 3 bases; bases outside gene matches: 14. There are 16 residues in the CDR3. Germline-derived CDR1 and CDR2 are MDHEN and SYDVKM. The CDR3 DNA reads TGTGCCAGCGGTGACTCTAGCGGGACCCTACTCTACGAGCAGTACTTC. Translating gives CASGDSSGTLLYEQYF. The variable domain in full, completed from reference TRBV28 and TRBJ2-7, reads DVKVTQSSRYLVKRTGEKVFLECVQDMDHENMFWYRQDPGLGLRLIYFSYDVKMKEKGDIPEGYSVSREKKERFSLILESASTNQTSMYLCASGDSSGTLLYEQYFGPGTRLTVT.

Note on this clonotype: The junction and the germline gene differ at one end; a read error may be behind it. The chain joins TRBV6-6 to TRBJ2-7, with 10 bases that match TRBD2. CDR1 and CDR2 (germline): MNHNY, SVGAGI (reference sequence). The CDR3 contains 14 residues. CDR3 DNA: TGTGCCAGCAGTCTGGGACTAGCGAGGTGCGAGCAGTACTTT. Encoded protein: CASSLGLARCEQYF.

In this sample, this clonotype turned up once. One junction end does not reproduce the germline sequence, and a read error may be involved. The chain recombines TRBV12-3 or TRBV12-4 with TRBJ2-1; D gene uncertain. The CDR3 totals 12 residues. The CDR3: CANSRSGNEQFF. CDR3 sequence (DNA): TGTGCCAACAGTCGGTCTGGGAACGAGCAGTTCTTC.

This chain uses TRBV14 with TRBJ2-3; the match to TRBD2 covers 11 bases. The CDR3 is 18 amino acids. Germline lookup yields CDR1 SGHDN and CDR2 FVKESK. V gave up 4 bases and J gave up 5 bases; unmatched junction bases: 14. Here the CDR3 reads CASSRRTSGWAGRDTQYF. DNA for the CDR3: TGTGCCAGCAGCCGCCGGACTAGCGGGTGGGCCGGCAGAGATACGCAGTATTTT. The full variable domain, rest sourced from reference TRBV14 and TRBJ2-3, is EAGVTQFPSHSVIEKGQTVTLRCDPISGHDNLYWYRRVMGKEIKFLLHFVKESKQDESGMPNNRFLAERTGGTYSTLKVQPAELEDSGVYFCASSRRTSGWAGRDTQYFGPGTRLTVL.